Detailed here is one T cell receptor beta chain. Its antigen is still unknown. No clone much larger than this one lies a single base away; base qualities are absent. TCRbeta CDR3 regions were amplified from genomic DNA using the immunoSEQ Assay, a bias-controlled multiplex PCR. In the original analysis: The number of nucleated cells in each sample was estimated from the amplification of reference gene primers within the assay. Sequence reads were collapsed and filtered to measure the absolute abundance of every unique TCRbeta CDR3 rearrangement. For each sample, productive Simpson clonality was calculated by taking the square root of Simpson's diversity index across productive rearrangements. TCRdb carries this immuneACCESS record with in-frame sequences only. Its versions omit some clonotypes, under half of them owing to an unresolved V gene in the studies checked, with the rest unexplained. The V and J calls and clone size were taken over from that table, and D and trimming were inferred from the DNA. The sample table shows some 400,000 clones, and about nine tenths are seen once. The top ten hold 0.86% of the sample.

Enrolling through a virtual design, the prospective study's participants ranged in age from roughly 18 to 100 years and lived across some 23 United States geographic areas. To assign participants to cohorts, the prospective study relied on clinical history that participants themselves reported in a screening survey and a study questionnaire. Exposed participants were defined as having been in contact with someone with a PCR-confirmed or clinician-diagnosed COVID-19 case within 2 weeks of study entry. Mobile phlebotomists in the prospective study collected whole blood, serum and a nasopharyngeal or oropharyngeal swab from every participant. Over a roughly 2-month period, participants in the prospective study had the option of providing additional blood draws and questionnaires. Before DNA extraction, blood samples from the prospective study were shipped at room temperature or frozen. The record originates from a study of blood T cell repertoires in COVID-19 (dated by TCRdb to 2018 to 2020). Regarding the complete study: The collaborator samples originated in the United States, Italy and Spain and spanned the acute and convalescent phases of COVID-19. Nearly every sample came with metadata listing a de-identified subject ID, COVID-19 status, age in years and sex. The repertoires were released in a freely available public database intended as a resource for research on the immune response to SARS-CoV-2. The samples were drawn from the first 160 participants of the ongoing ImmuneRACE study and from 1,254 subjects provided by 6 global collaborators. The dataset comprised deeply sampled blood TCRbeta repertoires from subjects exposed to, actively infected with, or recovered from COVID-19. The material from the prospective study consisted of cDNA or gDNA derived from T cells, B-cell-depleted T cells, or PBMCs. HLA class I and class II types, where available, came from metadata supplied by the sample provider rather than from assay-based typing. The study at large found these results: Clinical and demographic metadata were provided uncurated, with the amount varying by source and participant.

CDR1 SGHNT and CDR2 YENEEA were looked up in the germline V gene. The CDR3 spans 16 residues, from the cysteine through the phenylalanine. The sequence is cut down to CDR3 DNA, 48 bases in frame from base 1. Trimming at the junction amounts to 3 bases on V and 5 bases on J, and the germline ends lie 19 bases apart. The sequence derives from a woman aged 35 to 49 who had been exposed to COVID-19. Sequencing was performed on PBMCs or T cells enriched from blood (not recorded which). The chain uses TRBV11-3 and TRBJ1-1; the D segment could be TRBD1, given 6 matching bases. The sequenced DNA: TGTGCCAGCAGCTTTCCTCCAGGGGTAGTGGGGACTGAAGCTTTCTTT. This encodes CASSFPPGVVGTEAFF.